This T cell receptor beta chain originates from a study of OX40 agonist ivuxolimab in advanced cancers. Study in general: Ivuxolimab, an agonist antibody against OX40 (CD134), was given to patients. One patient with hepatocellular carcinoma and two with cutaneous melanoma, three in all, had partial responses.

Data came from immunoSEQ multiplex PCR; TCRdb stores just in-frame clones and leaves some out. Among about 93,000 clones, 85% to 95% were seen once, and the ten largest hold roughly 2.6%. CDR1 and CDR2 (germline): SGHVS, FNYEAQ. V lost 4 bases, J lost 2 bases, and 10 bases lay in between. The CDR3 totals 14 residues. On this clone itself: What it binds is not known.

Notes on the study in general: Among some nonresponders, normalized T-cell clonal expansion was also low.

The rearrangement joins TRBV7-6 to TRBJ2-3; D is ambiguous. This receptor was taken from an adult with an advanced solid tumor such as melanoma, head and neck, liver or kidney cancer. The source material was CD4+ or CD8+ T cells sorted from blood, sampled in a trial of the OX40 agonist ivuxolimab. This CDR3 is CASSSKTYTDTQYF. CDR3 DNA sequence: TGTGCCAGCAGCTCCAAGACGTACACAGATACGCAGTATTTT.